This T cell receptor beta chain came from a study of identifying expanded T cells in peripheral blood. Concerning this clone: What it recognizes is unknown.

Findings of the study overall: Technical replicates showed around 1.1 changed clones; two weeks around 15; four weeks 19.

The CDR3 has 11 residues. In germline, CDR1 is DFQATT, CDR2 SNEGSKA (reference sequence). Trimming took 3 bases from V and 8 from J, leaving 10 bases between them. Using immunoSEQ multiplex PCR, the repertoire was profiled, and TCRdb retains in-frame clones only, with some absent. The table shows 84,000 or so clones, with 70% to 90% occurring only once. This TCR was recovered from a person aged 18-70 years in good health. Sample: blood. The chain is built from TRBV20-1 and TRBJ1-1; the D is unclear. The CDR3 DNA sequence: TGCAGTGCTAGCCTGGCCACAGAAGCTTTCTTT. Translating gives CSASLATEAFF.